This record covers a single T cell receptor (beta chain). The authors reverse transcribed roughly 0.5 to 1 ug RNA with random hexamers. The amplification used immunoSEQ multiplex PCR on TCR beta CDR3; it spanned 54 Vbeta and 13 Jbeta. TCRdb re-derived calls from the immunoSEQ multiplex PCR reads in MiXCR, one entry per CDR3 protein. This repertoire shows roughly 80,000 distinct CDR3 sequences, 94% found once; its top ten account for about 0.27%. CD8+ and CD4+ T cells taken from blood had their TCR beta sequenced. Negative magnetic isolation gave CD8+ and CD4+ cells; FACS enriched CD8+ TEMRA. The sample belongs to a study of CD8 T cells in Susac syndrome. The sequencing input was CD8+ T cells from PBMCs. This receptor was identified in a human donor in good health.

The CDR3 here is CASSVGKGGNTEAFF. The CDR3 nucleotides read TGTGCCAGCAGCGTAGGTAAGGGGGGGAACACTGAAGCTTTCTTT. V usage is TRBV9 and J usage is TRBJ1-1; tentative D call: TRBD1 (6 bases). Germline lookup yields CDR1 SGDLS and CDR2 YYNGEE. The CDR3 sequence is 15 residues long. V was trimmed by 0 bases and J by 1 base, leaving 10 bases between them.